This TCR beta chain was captured in a study of beta chain features in type 1 diabetes (dated by TCRdb to 2017 to 2018). A note on the overall study: Mean age, gender distribution, total cell number and subset yield did not differ between patients and healthy donors. A total of over 95,000,000 sorted cells were examined across all samples, and RNA yield correlated strongly with the number of cells per subset. The study compared TCRB repertoires of sorted circulating CD4+ T cell subsets between recently diagnosed type 1 diabetes patients and matched healthy donors. Whereas all 30 or so donors provided naive and central memory subsets, regulatory and stem cell-like memory subsets were isolated from just 8 patients and roughly eight healthy donors.

A single peripheral blood draw of approximately 100 mL on average was collected from each donor into heparinised tubes. A BD FACSAria II was used to sort naive, central memory, regulatory and stem cell-like memory CD4+ T cells with a panel that included CD45RO, CCR7, CD25, CD127, CD95 and CD27. All sorted populations exceeded 98% purity. PBMCs were separated immediately by Lymphoprep density gradient centrifugation and were stained directly, without being cultured. To minimize batch effects, samples were stained and sorted in pairs, one healthy donor with one patient per experiment. This clone appeared a few times. Its antigen remains unidentified. No per-base quality is available; no much larger clone lies one base away. What the study reported, not specific to this receptor: Because cDNA rather than genomic DNA was sequenced, highly expressing activated cells could have been over-represented, although no difference in activation and CD3 levels was found between groups. Shorter templates might have been favored by PCR, but patient and control samples were amplified and corrected together, so both groups would have been affected equally by any skew. A moderate but significant shortening of TCRB CDR3 length was observed in type 1 diabetes patients in all four CD4+ subsets. Because the HLA sub-analyses included only small numbers of individuals, any influence of HLA type on TCRB rearrangement was left unresolved. The naive, central memory and regulatory TCRB repertoires appeared to resemble one another more closely among patients than among healthy donors. At VDJ recombination sites, patients with type 1 diabetes made fewer insertions and deleted more nucleotides, a pattern implying thymic rearrangement abnormalities.

The entire isolated RNA was reverse transcribed using the High Capacity cDNA Reverse Transcription Kit, and thus expressed TCRB transcripts were sequenced. Naive, central memory and regulatory T cell samples underwent deep immunoSEQ sequencing, averaging around 3.7 million total reads per sample. Sorted cells were lysed in RLT buffer and RNA was extracted with DNase-treated RNeasy Micro or Mini kits, depending on cell number. To prevent cross-contamination, each cell subset was processed individually, whereas patient and healthy donor samples were processed jointly. TCRB sequences were amplified from cDNA with the immunoSEQ multiplex PCR, producing 87-bp fragments spanning the CDR3 region. The amplicons were sequenced using the Illumina HiSeq platform. Regarding the original processing steps: PCR bias was computationally corrected using synthetic template baselines, reads within Hamming distance 2 were collapsed, and singletons that could not be merged were discarded. By aligning reads against IMGT, V, D and J genes, CDR3 length, and insertions or deletions at six rearrangement sites were assigned. Within each subset, clonotype counts were normalized to sorted cell number, after which true diversity and Gini coefficients were computed with the tcR R package. The overlap coefficient, calculated on TCRB nucleotide sequences, was used to measure repertoire sharing. As a proxy for the pre-selection repertoire, out-of-frame TCRB sequences from naive cells were analyzed. Imported from immuneACCESS, the table was reduced by TCRdb to in-frame sequences with V and J called. These copies leave out some clones; in studies compared against another copy, an unresolved V gene accounts for under half, and the cause of the remainder is not known. The DNA gave D and trimming, while V, J and clone size come from that table. The sample contains some 250,000 clones, about 15% of them found a single time. Of the sample, just under 0.02% is held by the ten largest clones.

From its cysteine to its phenylalanine, the CDR3 spans 11 amino acids. Just the 33-base CDR3 DNA is kept, in frame starting at base 1. Via the germline V gene (reference sequence), CDR1 is SEHNR and CDR2 FQNEAQ. V lost 5 bases and J lost 7 bases; the stretch between them is 8 bases long. The sequence was collected from a man under 40 with type 1 diabetes. The sequenced material came from naive CD4+ T cells from blood. In light of the paper, this sample's cell subset or site label describes: true naive CD4+ T cells. The chain is assembled from TRBV7-9 and TRBJ2-5, with the D gene not confidently named. The bases are TGTGCCAGCAGCCCAGCGAGGACCCAGTACTTC. The encoded protein is CASSPARTQYF.